A single sample gave rise to the 28 T cell receptor beta chains below, sequenced in a study of control samples from healthy donors and cancer patients. The data were produced by immunoSEQ multiplex PCR, yet TCRdb's version contains in-frame clones alone and is incomplete. The sample consists of some 74,000 clones, approximately 86% of them appearing once. The sequencing input was blood. Every receptor here comes from a man between 60 and 75 years old in good health.

This chain uses TRBV5-1 with TRBJ2-7, with 11 bases that match TRBD2. Unmatched junction bases numbered 5, after V lost 0 bases and J lost 3 bases. The CDR3 contains 16 residues. Germline CDR1 SGHRS, CDR2 YFSETQ. The CDR3 sequence is CASSLAGGLAVYEQYF. The CDR3 DNA sequence: TGCGCCAGCAGCTTGGCCGGGGGACTAGCGGTCTACGAGCAGTACTTC.

This clone was detected a few times. This chain connects TRBV6-2 or TRBV6-3 to TRBJ2-1, with 13 bases aligning to TRBD2. Germline V gives CDR1 MNHEY, CDR2 SVGEGT. The CDR3 sequence is 15 residues long. V lost 2 bases and J lost 9; bases outside the gene matches: 4. Written as DNA, the CDR3 is TGTGCCAGCAGTTACGGACTAGCGGGAGTGGGTGAGCAGTTCTTC. Residues: CASSYGLAGVGEQFF.

The rearrangement joins TRBV6-5 to TRBJ1-3; D gene ambiguous. This CDR3 contains 15 residues. Germline CDR1 MNHEY, CDR2 SVGAGI. V lost 11 bases and J 1 base, leaving 18 bases between the germline ends. CDR3 nucleotide sequence: TGTGCCGCGCGCCCCCGAGGTGGATCTGGAAACACCATATATTTT. This gives the protein CAARPRGGSGNTIYF.

V gene TRBV28 combines with J gene TRBJ1-1; TRBD1 matches 7 bases. V dropped 6 bases and J dropped 4; count of bases not matched to a gene: 14. The CDR3 sequence is 16 residues long. The germline V gene has CDR1 MDHEN and CDR2 SYDVKM. The CDR3 DNA is TGTGCCAGCAGCCTACGGACAGGTGGGCTCGGCACTGAAGCTTTCTTT. Encoded protein: CASSLRTGGLGTEAFF.

The chain recombines TRBV5-8 with TRBJ1-5, with a possible D match to TRBD1 (5 bases). In germline, CDR1 is SGHTS, CDR2 YDEGEE. The CDR3 totals 15 residues. V lost 5 bases to trimming and J lost 2 bases, with 14 bases between them. The CDR3 is CASRRDLRGNQPQHF. The CDR3 DNA sequence: TGTGCCAGCAGAAGGGACCTGAGAGGCAATCAGCCCCAGCATTTT.

The chain joins TRBV6-5 to TRBJ2-7; no reliable D call. V was trimmed by 2 bases and J by 4 bases, leaving 12 bases between them. Germline V gives CDR1 MNHEY, CDR2 SVGAGI. The CDR3 has 14 amino acids. As DNA, the CDR3 is TGTGCCAGCAGTTACAGAGGAAACGGGTACGAGCAGTACTTC. Encoded protein: CASSYRGNGYEQYF.

J is TRBJ1-3 and V is TRBV6-1; no clear D. The germline CDR1 and CDR2 sequences are MNHNS and SASEGT. Trimming shortened V by 3 bases and J by 4 bases, and 4 bases separated the two germline ends. The CDR3 is made up of 12 amino acids. The CDR3 DNA follows: TGTGCCAGCAGTGAGTCCGGAAACACCATATATTTT. Translating gives CASSESGNTIYF.

This clone has only one observation. The V gene is TRBV27, the J gene TRBJ2-1; 10 bases align to TRBD2. Germline V gene sequence: CDR1 MNHEY, CDR2 SMNVEV (reference sequence). The CDR3 covers 16 residues. With 3 bases clipped from V and 7 bases from J, the junction kept 9 bases outside the gene matches. Written as DNA, the CDR3 is TGTGCCAGCAGTTTGAGGACTAGCGGCCTTGGGAATGAGCAGTTCTTC. It encodes CASSLRTSGLGNEQFF.

The V gene is TRBV27, the J gene TRBJ1-1; 8 bases map to TRBD1. The V and J ends lost 3 bases and 1 base, in that order; junction bases with no gene match: 4. Germline-derived CDR1 and CDR2 are MNHEY and SMNVEV (reference sequence). The CDR3 is made up of 15 amino acids. The CDR3 region is CASSFDRGPNTEAFF. The CDR3 DNA sequence: TGTGCCAGCAGTTTCGACAGGGGACCGAACACTGAAGCTTTCTTT.

The CDR3, as DNA: TGTGCCAGCAGCCGGGACGGGGGAAATTCACCCCTCCACTTT. Translating gives CASSRDGGNSPLHF. The rearrangement uses TRBV5-4 and TRBJ1-6; possibly TRBD1 for D (5 bases). The germline V and J ends were trimmed by 4 bases and 7 bases, with 12 bases remaining between them. CDR1 SGHNT and CDR2 YYREEE come from the germline V gene (reference sequence). This CDR3 contains 14 residues.

The chain carries TRBV4-3 and TRBJ2-2, with D maybe TRBD1 (5 bases). This CDR3 is 18 amino acids long. Trimming shortened V by 0 bases and J by 0 bases, and 14 bases separated the two germline ends. Germline V gene data show CDR1 as LGHNA and CDR2 as YSLEER. The CDR3 loop is CASSQDLGQLANTGELFF. In DNA form, the CDR3 reads TGCGCCAGCAGCCAAGATTTAGGACAACTCGCGAACACCGGGGAGCTGTTTTTT.

The V and J genes are TRBV29-1 and TRBJ2-1, with TRBD1 as a possible D gene (6 bases). The CDR3 is made up of 16 amino acids. Germline CDR1 SQVTM, CDR2 ANQGSEA. V dropped 5 bases and J dropped 10 bases, with 27 bases sitting between them. Written as DNA, the CDR3 is TGCAGCGTTCCAGGGGCTAGTCTAGCTTTTTCGGTGGAGCAGTTCTTC. Protein product: CSVPGASLAFSVEQFF.

This rearrangement joins TRBV7-3 to TRBJ2-2; 13 nucleotides align to TRBD2. V was clipped by 5 bases and J by 6 bases; unmatched bases: 6. The CDR3 is 16 amino acids. Germline CDR1 and CDR2: SGHTA and FQGTGA. CDR3 residues: CASSRTSGRSAGELFF. The CDR3 DNA is TGTGCCAGCAGCCGGACTAGCGGGAGATCTGCCGGGGAGCTGTTTTTT.

The chain employs TRBV27 and TRBJ1-4; D unresolved. The CDR3 is 14 amino acids. V was pared by 4 bases and J by 0 bases, with 6 bases between. Germline CDR1 reads MNHEY; CDR2 reads SMNVEV (reference sequence). This CDR3 reads CASSSVATNEKLFF. The CDR3 DNA reads as TGTGCCAGCAGTTCAGTTGCAACTAATGAAAAACTGTTTTTT.

The chain couples TRBV12-3 or TRBV12-4 to TRBJ1-1; TRBD1 might be the D (6 bases). This CDR3 is 11 amino acids long. V was trimmed by 7 bases and J by 11 bases, leaving 14 bases between them. CDR3 sequence (DNA): TGTGCCAGCACCAAACAGGGTCGGGCTTTCTTT. This gives the protein CASTKQGRAFF.

The sample holds one count of this clone. This chain links TRBV18 with TRBJ2-2; 8 bases align to TRBD2. Germline values: CDR1 KGHSH, CDR2 LQKENI. This CDR3 comprises 17 residues. J lost 1 base, V lost 0 bases, and 4 bases had no gene match. DNA of the CDR3: TGTGCCAGCTCACCACCGTCTACTAGCGGGAACACCGGGGAGCTGTTTTTT. It is translated as CASSPPSTSGNTGELFF. The variable domain in full, completed from reference TRBV18 and TRBJ2-2, reads NAGVMQNPRHLVRRRGQEARLRCSPMKGHSHVYWYRQLPEEGLKFMVYLQKENIIDESGMPKERFSAEFPKEGPSILRIQQVVRGDSAAYFCASSPPSTSGNTGELFFGEGSRLTVL.

The genes are TRBV7-3 and TRBJ2-3; D is perhaps TRBD2 (5 bases). This CDR3 comprises 13 residues. CDR1 is SGHTA and CDR2 is FQGTGA in the germline V gene. Trimming stripped 5 bases from V and 5 bases from J, with 11 bases between. The CDR3 nucleotides are TGTGCCAGCAGCCCGGATGGACTAGATACGCAGTATTTT. Protein sequence: CASSPDGLDTQYF.

V and J are TRBV18 and TRBJ2-1, with a possible D match to TRBD2 (6 bases). Germline loops: CDR1 KGHSH, CDR2 LQKENI. V gave up 1 base and J gave up 8 bases, with 9 bases separating them. The CDR3 runs 13 residues. The CDR3 coding sequence is TGTGCCAGCTCACCACGAACTAGCCATGAGCAGTTCTTC. Amino acids: CASSPRTSHEQFF.

Only one count was recorded for this clone. V is TRBV6-2 or TRBV6-3 and J is TRBJ2-1; 9 bases are shared with TRBD2. Germline V gene sequence: CDR1 MNHEY, CDR2 SVGEGT. The CDR3 totals 15 residues. V lost 5 bases to trimming and J lost 0 bases; unmatched junction nucleotides: 2. CDR3 sequence: CASSPAGGSYNEQFF. The DNA of the CDR3 is TGTGCCAGCAGTCCAGCGGGGGGCTCCTACAATGAGCAGTTCTTC.

This clone was counted once. The chain is built from TRBV3-1 (or the pseudogene TRBV3-2) and TRBJ2-7; tentative D call: TRBD2 (6 bases). Germline V lookup: CDR1 LGHDT, CDR2 YNNKEL (reference sequence). Trimming stripped 0 bases from V and 9 bases from J, with 6 bases between. CDR3 length: 11 residues. The CDR3 region has the DNA TGTGCCAGCAGCCAAGATAGCGGGCAGTACTTC. It encodes CASSQDSGQYF.

The chain carries TRBV4-1 and TRBJ2-1, with TRBD2 as a possible D gene (6 bases). Trimming shortened V by 1 base and J by 12 bases, and 13 bases separated the two germline ends. The CDR3 runs 13 residues. Germline V gene sequence: CDR1 MGHRA, CDR2 YSYEKL. CDR3 in amino acids: CASSQARETRQFF. In DNA form, the CDR3 reads TGCGCCAGCAGCCAAGCCCGGGAGACTAGGCAGTTCTTC.

The chain employs TRBV7-3 and TRBJ2-3; perhaps TRBD2 as D (6 bases). CDR3 size: 14 residues. Germline assignment: CDR1 SGHTA and CDR2 FQGTGA. Trimming pared 5 bases from V and 2 bases from J, leaving 11 bases between. The CDR3 DNA follows: TGTGCCAGCAGCCGGGGACTCACCACAGATACGCAGTATTTT. The encoded protein is CASSRGLTTDTQYF.

The genes are TRBV5-1 and TRBJ2-2; D remains ambiguous. The germline V gene encodes CDR1 SGHRS and CDR2 YFSETQ. The CDR3 contains 15 residues. Trimming pared 1 base from V and 6 bases from J, leaving 13 bases between. The CDR3 is CASSLWTDRAGELFF. The CDR3 region has the DNA TGCGCCAGCAGCTTGTGGACGGACCGCGCCGGGGAGCTGTTTTTT.

The chain has TRBV7-3 and TRBJ2-1; 8 bases match TRBD2. The CDR3 contains 15 residues. Losses at the gene ends were 1 base for V and 10 bases for J; bases not matched to a gene: 9. The germline CDR1 and CDR2 sequences are SGHTA and FQGTGA. The CDR3 loop reads CASSLIDGRAGEQFF. The CDR3 nucleotides are TGTGCCAGCAGCTTAATCGACGGGAGGGCCGGGGAGCAGTTCTTC.

The chain recombines TRBV4-1 with TRBJ2-1; 9 bases are a match to TRBD2. This CDR3 has 15 amino acids. J was trimmed by 7 bases and V by 6 bases; bases with no gene match: 10. Germline V gives CDR1 MGHRA, CDR2 YSYEKL. CDR3 residues: CASSRAGGVENEQFF. CDR3 sequence (DNA): TGCGCCAGCAGTAGGGCGGGGGGGGTGGAAAATGAGCAGTTCTTC.

Only one count was recorded for this clone. V is TRBV7-9 and J is TRBJ2-2, with 8 bases fitting TRBD2. The CDR3 sequence is 15 residues long. V gave up 3 bases and J gave up 0 bases; unmatched junction bases: 0. Germline-derived CDR1 and CDR2 are SEHNR and FQNEAQ (reference sequence). This chain's CDR3 is CASSLRGANTGELFF. CDR3 bases: TGTGCCAGCAGCTTGCGGGGGGCGAACACCGGGGAGCTGTTTTTT.

In DNA form, the CDR3 reads TGCGCCAGCAGCTTGAATAAGGGATCCTACGAGCAGTACTTC. It yields the protein CASSLNKGSYEQYF. V and J are TRBV5-1 and TRBJ2-7; D unclear. Germline V gene data show CDR1 as SGHRS and CDR2 as YFSETQ. The germline V and J ends were trimmed by 1 base and 1 base, with 9 bases remaining between them. CDR3 length: 14 residues.

The gene calls are TRBV6-5 and TRBJ1-2; D unclear. Trimming took off 5 bases at V and 8 bases at J, with 15 bases between the two ends. Germline CDR1 is MNHEY and CDR2 is SVGAGI. The CDR3 is 13 amino acids. CDR3 nucleotides: TGTGCCAGCAGTCCGGACGGCCCGGGGGGCTACACCTTC. It is translated as CASSPDGPGGYTF.